Listed here are 2 T cell receptor beta chains from one sample, sequenced in a study of CD8 T cells in Susac syndrome. Reverse transcription used about 0.5 to 1 ug RNA and random hexamers. TCRdb analysed the immunoSEQ multiplex PCR reads with MiXCR anew, one entry per CDR3 protein. The repertoire holds fewer than 250,000 distinct CDR3 sequences, with 80% to 95% as singletons. Sequencing was performed on CD8+ T cells from PBMCs. All receptors come from a human donor with multiple sclerosis.

The chain uses TRBV7-8 and TRBJ2-1, with 10 bases aligning to TRBD2. With V trimmed by 6 bases and J by 9 bases, 11 bases remained unmatched. This CDR3 spans 15 amino acids. Per germline, CDR1 SGHVS and CDR2 FQNEAQ. DNA of the CDR3: TGTGCCAGCAGTAATCACCTAGCGGGAGACTTTGAGCAGTTCTTC. The encoded protein is CASSNHLAGDFEQFF.

The rearrangement uses TRBV9 and TRBJ2-1; D possibly corresponds to TRBD1 (5 bases). The ends were cut back, 4 bases at V and 2 bases at J, with 13 bases in the middle. CDR1 SGDLS and CDR2 YYNGEE come from the germline V gene. The CDR3 length is 15 residues. CDR3 bases: TGTGCCAGCAGCCCTGGGGCGAGCGCCTACAATGAGCAGTTCTTC. It codes for CASSPGASAYNEQFF.